One sample yielded the 30 T cell receptor beta chains listed below, sequenced in a study of blood T cell repertoires in COVID-19. Profiling relied on immunoSEQ multiplex PCR, and the TCRdb table lists in-frame clones only, not all of them. This table holds fewer than 500,000 clones, roughly 90% found once. The sequencing input was PBMCs or T cells enriched from blood (not recorded which). The receptors derive from a woman between 18 and 29 years old who had recovered from COVID-19.

The chain uses TRBV10-3 and TRBJ1-4; 9 bases match TRBD1. The CDR3 is 16 amino acids. Germline V gives CDR1 ENHRY, CDR2 SYGVKD. V lost 3 bases to trimming and J lost 8 bases; unmatched junction nucleotides: 10. The CDR3 reads CAISDSFGTGPEKLFF. CDR3 sequence (DNA): TGTGCCATCAGTGATTCTTTTGGGACAGGGCCCGAAAAACTGTTTTTT.

This chain uses TRBV9 with TRBJ2-7; possibly TRBD2 for D (5 bases). Germline V gene lookup returns CDR1 SGDLS and CDR2 YYNGEE. The V end lost 4 bases, the J end lost 5 bases, and 19 bases lay between the germline ends. The CDR3 consists of 15 residues. The CDR3 DNA reads as TGTGCCAGCAGCCCCCCGGGAAGGGCAGGTCACGAGCAGTACTTC. Translation: CASSPPGRAGHEQYF.

The chain links TRBV27 to TRBJ2-7, with TRBD1 as a possible D gene (5 bases). Looked up from germline, CDR1 is MNHEY and CDR2 is SMNVEV (reference sequence). V gave up 3 bases and J gave up 5 bases, with 17 bases separating them. This CDR3 has 15 amino acids. The CDR3 nucleotides read TGTGCCAGCAGTTTTGCAGGGATATCGCAGAACGAGCAGTACTTC. Its translation: CASSFAGISQNEQYF.

The rearrangement uses TRBV28 and TRBJ1-2; 7 bases map to TRBD1. The CDR3 totals 14 residues. From germline, CDR1 is MDHEN and CDR2 SYDVKM. J gave up 3 bases and V 6 bases, and 7 bases lay outside the gene matches. In DNA, the CDR3 is TGTGCCAGCAGCCGCAGGGGGGTCGACTATGGCTACACCTTC. This encodes CASSRRGVDYGYTF.

This clone turned up a few times. J is TRBJ1-4 and V is TRBV12-5; TRBD1 matches 7 bases. CDR1 and CDR2 from the germline V gene are LGHNT and FRNRAP. V gave up 6 bases and J gave up 14 bases; unmatched junction bases: 12. The CDR3 spans 13 residues. The CDR3 nucleotides are TGTGCTAGTGGCTCCACCGCAGGGGGAAGTCTGTTTTTT. It encodes CASGSTAGGSLFF.

This clone was counted only a few times. The chain combines TRBV7-8 with TRBJ1-4, with 9 bases identical to TRBD1. In germline, CDR1 is SGHVS, CDR2 FQNEAQ. The CDR3 is made up of 15 amino acids. V gave up 8 bases and J gave up 0 bases; unmatched junction bases: 4. Here the CDR3 reads CASSGTGPTNEKLFF. DNA of the CDR3: TGTGCCAGCTCCGGGACAGGGCCAACTAATGAAAAACTGTTTTTT.

The rearrangement joins TRBV5-1 to TRBJ1-1; weak D call: TRBD1 (5 bases). The germline gives CDR1 SGHRS, CDR2 YFSETQ. This CDR3 has 13 amino acids. Trimming removed 5 bases from V and 2 bases from J, with 10 bases in between. For the CDR3, the DNA is TGCGCCAGCAGACCGACAGAAAACACTGAAGCTTTCTTT. It yields the protein CASRPTENTEAFF.

This chain joins TRBV9 and TRBJ1-2, with 11 nucleotides matching TRBD1. The germline V gene has CDR1 SGDLS and CDR2 YYNGEE. Losses at the gene ends were 3 bases for V and 6 bases for J; bases not matched to a gene: 7. The CDR3 contains 15 residues. As DNA, the CDR3 is TGTGCCAGCAGCGCCGGGGACAGGGGGTGGAATGGCTACACCTTC. Its protein product is CASSAGDRGWNGYTF.

The chain combines TRBV19 with TRBJ1-1; D remains unclear. Germline V gene data show CDR1 as LNHDA and CDR2 as SQIVND (reference sequence). V shed 7 bases and J shed 0 bases, with 15 bases lying between them. This CDR3 is 15 amino acids long. The CDR3 bases are TGTGCCAGTATAGCACGACCTGGCTTGAACACTGAAGCTTTCTTT. It yields the protein CASIARPGLNTEAFF. The full variable domain, completed using reference TRBV19 and TRBJ1-1, is DGGITQSPKYLFRKEGQNVTLSCEQNLNHDAMYWYRQDPGQGLRLIYYSQIVNDFQKGDIAEGYSVSREKKESFPLTVTSAQKNPTAFYLCASIARPGLNTEAFFGQGTRLTVV.

The rearrangement joins TRBV27 to TRBJ1-1; 7 bases fit TRBD1. Looked up from germline, CDR1 is MNHEY and CDR2 is SMNVEV (reference sequence). V dropped 5 bases and J dropped 7; count of bases not matched to a gene: 10. CDR3 length: 14 amino acids. For the CDR3, the DNA is TGTGCCAGCAGTGAAATGGACAGGTCAGGTGAAGCTTTCTTT. It yields the protein CASSEMDRSGEAFF.

The J gene is TRBJ1-1, the V gene TRBV5-1; possibly TRBD1 for D (5 bases). Trimming left V 4 bases short and J 1 base short, with 17 bases between. The CDR3 length is 16 residues. The germline gives CDR1 SGHRS, CDR2 YFSETQ. The CDR3 region has the DNA TGCGCCAGCAGCCAGCAGAGTGGGGGGAAGAACACTGAAGCTTTCTTT. Its protein is CASSQQSGGKNTEAFF.

The V call is TRBV9, the J call TRBJ2-7, with TRBD1 matching over 7 bases. The V gene's germline CDR1 is SGDLS and CDR2 YYNGEE. This CDR3 has 15 amino acids. V trimming: 0 bases; J trimming: 5 bases; junction bases outside the gene matches: 8. CDR3 nucleotides: TGTGCCAGCAGCGTAGCAGGGGGACAGTTCGACGAGCAGTACTTC. Its translation is CASSVAGGQFDEQYF.

The chain joins TRBV14 to TRBJ1-6, with TRBD1 matching over 8 bases. Germline V CDR1 and CDR2: SGHDN, FVKESK. This CDR3 spans 17 amino acids. Germline trimming cut 1 base from V and 7 bases from J; bases unmatched to any gene: 9. CDR3 DNA sequence: TGTGCCAGCAGCCAAGGCAGGGGGCGGTGGCAGAATTCACCCCTCCACTTT. This encodes CASSQGRGRWQNSPLHF.

This chain uses TRBV19 with TRBJ2-2; D is undetermined. Germline CDR1 reads LNHDA; CDR2 reads SQIVND (reference sequence). The germline V and J ends were trimmed by 3 bases and 2 bases, with 10 bases remaining between them. CDR3 length: 15 amino acids. CDR3 region: CASSIIHKNTGELFF. DNA for the CDR3: TGTGCCAGTAGTATCATACACAAAAACACCGGGGAGCTGTTTTTT.

This clone came up once. The chain combines TRBV7-9 with TRBJ2-2, with 11 bases aligning to TRBD2. In germline, CDR1 is SEHNR, CDR2 FQNEAQ (reference sequence). This CDR3 comprises 16 residues. The ends lost 5 bases at V and 4 bases at J; junction bases unmatched: 6. CDR3 sequence (DNA): TGTGCCAGCAGCCGTACTAGCGGGGGTCCCACCGGGGAGCTGTTTTTT. It yields the protein CASSRTSGGPTGELFF.

The chain couples TRBV11-2 to TRBJ1-1; TRBD1 might be the D (5 bases). Germline V gives CDR1 SGHAT, CDR2 FQNNGV. There are 13 residues in the CDR3. The V end lost 0 bases, the J end lost 14 bases, and 16 bases lay between the germline ends. The CDR3 loop reads CASSLDVQGFAFF. Written as DNA, the CDR3 is TGTGCCAGCAGCTTAGATGTGCAGGGTTTTGCCTTCTTT. The full variable domain, its missing parts supplied by reference TRBV11-2 and TRBJ1-1, is EAGVAQSPRYKIIEKRQSVAFWCNPISGHATLYWYQQILGQGPKLLIQFQNNGVVDDSQLPKDRFSAERLKGVDSTLKIQPAKLEDSAVYLCASSLDVQGFAFFGQGTRLTVV.

V usage is TRBV4-1 and J usage is TRBJ2-7; 9 nucleotides agree with TRBD2. The ends lost 1 base at V and 1 base at J; junction bases unmatched: 5. Germline lookup yields CDR1 MGHRA and CDR2 YSYEKL. CDR3 length: 16 amino acids. For the CDR3, the DNA is TGCGCCAGCAGCCAAGTTCCGCTAGCGGGGTCCTACGAGCAGTACTTC. Its translation: CASSQVPLAGSYEQYF.

The J gene is TRBJ2-2, the V gene TRBV5-4, with a tentative D call TRBD2 (6 bases). The CDR3 extends over 15 amino acids. Trimming stripped 0 bases from V and 2 bases from J, with 8 bases between. Germline V gene sequence: CDR1 SGHNT, CDR2 YYREEE (reference sequence). The CDR3 region is CASSLAAGNTGELFF. CDR3 bases: TGTGCCAGCAGCTTGGCTGCGGGAAACACCGGGGAGCTGTTTTTT.

This rearrangement joins TRBV7-9 to TRBJ2-7; D is possibly TRBD1 (7 bases). The ends were cut back, 3 bases at V and 2 bases at J, with 11 bases in the middle. Germline V gene data show CDR1 as SEHNR and CDR2 as FQNEAQ (reference sequence). The CDR3 has 14 residues. CDR3 DNA: TGTGCCAGCAGCTTCCGCGGGACAGCCTACGAGCAGTACTTC. Amino acid sequence: CASSFRGTAYEQYF.

V usage is TRBV28 and J usage is TRBJ2-3; the D is unclear. The V gene's germline CDR1 is MDHEN and CDR2 SYDVKM. The CDR3 extends over 14 amino acids. Trimming left V 8 bases short and J 0 bases short, with 12 bases between. The CDR3 DNA sequence: TGTGCCAGCTTTGCTAGATCTAGCACAGATACGCAGTATTTT. It translates to CASFARSSTDTQYF.

V usage is TRBV19 and J usage is TRBJ2-2, with a weak D call TRBD1 (5 bases). Trimming took off 2 bases at V and 6 bases at J, with 16 bases between the two ends. The CDR3 is 16 residues long. Germline V lookup: CDR1 LNHDA, CDR2 SQIVND (reference sequence). The CDR3 is CASSIRGQGISGELFF. CDR3 bases: TGTGCCAGTAGTATACGTGGGCAGGGAATATCCGGGGAGCTGTTTTTT.

The count of this clone is one. The chain is built from TRBV2 and TRBJ2-2; tentatively, D is TRBD1 (6 bases). CDR1 SNHLY and CDR2 FYNNEI come from the germline V gene. The V and J ends lost 2 bases and 3 bases respectively, with 13 bases between them. The CDR3 sequence is 16 residues long. The CDR3 bases are TGTGCCAGCAGTGAACCGTCAGGGGTCGACACCGGGGAGCTGTTTTTT. This encodes CASSEPSGVDTGELFF.

The rearrangement joins TRBV20-1 to TRBJ2-7; TRBD2 aligns across 9 bases. The CDR3 sequence is 14 residues long. Germline values: CDR1 DFQATT, CDR2 SNEGSKA (reference sequence). J lost 6 bases, V lost 3 bases, and 9 bases had no gene match. The CDR3 loop reads CSASIGRGGREQYF. The CDR3 bases are TGCAGTGCTAGTATCGGGCGGGGGGGCCGCGAGCAGTACTTC.

The DNA for the CDR3 is TGTGCCAGCAGTGAAGGGACAGGGGATTATGGCTACACCTTC. Translating it yields CASSEGTGDYGYTF. This rearrangement joins TRBV2 to TRBJ1-2; 9 nucleotides agree with TRBD1. The CDR3 extends over 14 amino acids. Unmatched junction bases numbered 2, after V lost 1 base and J lost 5 bases. The germline V gene encodes CDR1 SNHLY and CDR2 FYNNEI.

The J gene is TRBJ1-1, the V gene TRBV4-2, with 9 bases lining up with TRBD1. This CDR3 is 14 amino acids long. V lost 0 bases and J lost 11; bases outside the gene matches: 7. Germline V gene data show CDR1 as LGHNA and CDR2 as YNFKEQ. CDR3 amino acids: CASSQDRGTGYAFF. In DNA form, the CDR3 reads TGTGCCAGCAGCCAAGATCGGGGGACAGGGTACGCTTTCTTT.

Notes on this clone: Different DNA sequences within this sample yield the same CDR3. The genes are TRBV5-6 and TRBJ1-1; D uncertain. The CDR3 runs to 13 residues. Germline-derived CDR1 and CDR2 are SGHDT and YYEEEE. Trimming left V 4 bases short and J 1 base short, with 8 bases between. The CDR3 spells CASSLGPNTEAFF. CDR3 bases: TGTGCCAGCAGCCTTGGGCCGAACACTGAAGCTTTCTTT.

CDR3 sequence: CASTGGAGGELFF. The CDR3 DNA reads as TGTGCCAGCACCGGCGGGGCGGGCGGGGAGCTGTTTTTT. The chain is built from TRBV12-3 or TRBV12-4 and TRBJ2-2; D is possibly TRBD2 (6 bases). The CDR3 is 13 amino acids. Trimming removed 7 bases from V and 7 bases from J, with 13 bases in between.

The chain carries TRBV6-5 and TRBJ1-1; unclear D gene. Per the germline V gene, CDR1 is MNHEY and CDR2 is SVGAGI. The CDR3 sequence is 12 residues long. The V end was cut by 5 bases, the J end by 4 bases, with 8 bases between. CDR3 coding DNA: TGTGCCAGCAGTAACCCCGGCACTGAAGCTTTCTTT. Translated: CASSNPGTEAFF.

The rearrangement links TRBV19 to TRBJ1-1; D may be TRBD1 (6 bases). The CDR3 is 16 amino acids. Trimming pared 3 bases from V and 0 bases from J, leaving 14 bases between. Germline CDR1 is LNHDA and CDR2 is SQIVND (reference sequence). In nucleotides, the CDR3 is TGTGCCAGTAGTATCCCTCGACAGGCCCTGAACACTGAAGCTTTCTTT. Translation gives CASSIPRQALNTEAFF.

The J gene is TRBJ1-1, the V gene TRBV6-5; no definite D call. Germline V lookup: CDR1 MNHEY, CDR2 SVGAGI. The CDR3 contains 11 residues. Trimming took off 8 bases at V and 2 bases at J, with 6 bases between the two ends. The chain's CDR3 is CASRSNTEAFF. In DNA form, the CDR3 reads TGTGCCAGCCGGTCAAACACTGAAGCTTTCTTT.